The clone carrying this TCR beta chain appeared once. After extraction with the RNeasy kit, roughly 0.5 to 1 ug of the RNA was reverse transcribed using random hexamers. MiXCR, run by TCRdb on the immunoSEQ multiplex PCR reads, gives a single entry per CDR3 protein. The sample includes approximately 300,000 distinct CDR3 sequences, approximately 89% of them seen just once. The record originates from a study of CD8 T cells in Susac syndrome. Trimming removed 0 bases from V and 2 bases from J, with 13 bases in between. This CDR3 is 15 amino acids long. Looked up from germline, CDR1 is DFQATT and CDR2 is SNEGSKA (reference sequence).

The sequence was collected from a human donor with multiple sclerosis. The rearrangement joins TRBV20-1 to TRBJ1-1; perhaps TRBD1 as D (6 bases). The sample consisted of CD8+ T cells from PBMCs. This chain's CDR3 is CSARDMEGTNTEAFF. The CDR3 nucleotides are TGCAGTGCTAGAGATATGGAGGGGACAAACACTGAAGCTTTCTTT.